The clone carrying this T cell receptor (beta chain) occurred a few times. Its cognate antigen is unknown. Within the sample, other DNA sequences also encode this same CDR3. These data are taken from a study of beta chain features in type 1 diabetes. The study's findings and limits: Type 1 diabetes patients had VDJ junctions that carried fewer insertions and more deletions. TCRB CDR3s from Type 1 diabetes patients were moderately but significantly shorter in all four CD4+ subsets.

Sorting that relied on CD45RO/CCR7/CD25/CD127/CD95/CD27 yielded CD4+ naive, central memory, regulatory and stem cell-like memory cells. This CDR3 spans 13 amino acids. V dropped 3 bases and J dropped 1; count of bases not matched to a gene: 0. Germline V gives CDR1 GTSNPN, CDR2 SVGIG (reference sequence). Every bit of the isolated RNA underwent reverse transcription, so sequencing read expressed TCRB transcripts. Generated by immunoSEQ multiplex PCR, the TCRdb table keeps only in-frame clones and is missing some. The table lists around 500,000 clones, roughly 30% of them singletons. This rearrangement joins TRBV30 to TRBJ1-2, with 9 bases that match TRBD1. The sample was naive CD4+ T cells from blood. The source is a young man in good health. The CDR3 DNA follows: TGTGCCTGGAGGGACAGGGGTAACTATGGCTACACCTTC. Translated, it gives CAWRDRGNYGYTF. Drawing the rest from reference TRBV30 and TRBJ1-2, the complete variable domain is SQTIHQWPATLVQPVGSPLSLECTVEGTSNPNLYWYRQAAGRGLQLLFYSVGIGQISSEVPQNLSASRPQDRQFILSSKKLLLSDSGFYLCAWRDRGNYGYTFGSGTRLTVV.